Shown below are 20 T cell receptor beta chains from a single sample sequenced in a study of PD-1 and CTLA-4 blockade in melanoma. TCRdb's copy holds only in-frame clones and misses some; the assay was immunoSEQ multiplex PCR. The repertoire includes over 25,000 clones, around nine tenths of them detected once, and around 8.7% sits in the top ten. The sequencing used CD8+ T cells from peripheral blood, collected before anti-PD-1 treatment. These receptors all come from a human donor with melanoma.

The rearrangement joins TRBV11-1 to TRBJ2-1; tentative D call: TRBD2 (5 bases). CDR3 length: 15 residues. Between the trimmed V and J ends, which lost 5 bases and 7 bases, there was a span of 18 bases. The germline gives CDR1 SGHAT, CDR2 FQDESV (reference sequence). The CDR3 bases are TGTGCCAGCAGCCTCCAACCAGAAACGGGGAATGAGCAGTTCTTC. Encoded protein: CASSLQPETGNEQFF.

For the CDR3, the DNA is TGTGCCAGCCGGGACTCAGGTTCCGGGGAGCTGTTTTTT. Protein product: CASRDSGSGELFF. The rearrangement joins TRBV28 to TRBJ2-2; tentative D call: TRBD2 (6 bases). Between the trimmed V and J ends, which lost 8 bases and 6 bases, there was a span of 13 bases. CDR3 length: 13 amino acids. From germline, CDR1 is MDHEN and CDR2 SYDVKM.

This clone was seen just once. The V gene is TRBV5-4, the J gene TRBJ2-7, with TRBD1 matching 8 bases. Germline V CDR1 and CDR2: SGHNT, YYREEE (reference sequence). Germline trimming cut 4 bases from V and 7 bases from J; bases unmatched to any gene: 13. The CDR3 sequence is 15 residues long. This CDR3 is CASSPGTGIVGEQYF. The CDR3 DNA sequence: TGTGCCAGCAGCCCCGGGACAGGAATTGTGGGGGAGCAGTACTTC.

The chain is built from TRBV7-6 and TRBJ2-6, with unresolved D. V was cut by 1 base and J by 0 bases, with 7 bases left in between. CDR3 length: 16 residues. CDR1 is SGHVS and CDR2 is FNYEAQ in the germline V gene. CDR3 loop: CASSLVGPSGANVLTF. For the CDR3, the DNA is TGTGCCAGCAGCTTAGTAGGGCCCTCTGGGGCCAACGTCCTGACTTTC.

V gene TRBV13 combines with J gene TRBJ1-2, with D perhaps matching TRBD1 (6 bases). This CDR3 is built from 17 residues. Trimming left V 0 bases short and J 8 bases short, with 22 bases between. CDR1 and CDR2 (germline): PRHDT, FYEKMQ (reference sequence). For the CDR3, the DNA is TGTGCCAGCAGCTTAGGCCTCCAGGGGCCTTTGAGAGGAGGCTACACCTTC. It codes for CASSLGLQGPLRGGYTF.

This clone was counted once. This chain joins TRBV29-1 and TRBJ1-2; D is possibly TRBD1 (5 bases). This CDR3 contains 15 residues. V dropped 2 bases and J dropped 4 bases, with 17 bases sitting between them. CDR1 and CDR2 from the germline V gene are SQVTM and ANQGSEA. The CDR3 nucleotides read TGCAGCGTTGAAACCCCGGGACCGGTTCTCTATGGCTACACCTTC. Its translation: CSVETPGPVLYGYTF.

J is TRBJ1-1 and V is TRBV28; 8 positions match TRBD1. The CDR3 is 17 residues long. The germline V gene has CDR1 MDHEN and CDR2 SYDVKM. V lost 5 bases, J lost 1 base, and 12 bases stayed unmatched. The CDR3 nucleotides are TGTGCCAGCAGTCCCCTCGACAGGGGAGCGAAGAACACTGAAGCTTTCTTT. It translates to CASSPLDRGAKNTEAFF.

The chain combines TRBV24-1 with TRBJ2-1; 7 bases are shared with TRBD1. The V segment lost 5 bases and the J segment 4 bases; nucleotides outside the gene matches: 4. The germline gives CDR1 KGHDR, CDR2 SFDVKD. The CDR3 consists of 14 residues. The CDR3 reads CATSGGQLYNEQFF. The CDR3 nucleotides are TGTGCCACCAGTGGGGGACAGCTTTACAATGAGCAGTTCTTC.

The chain is built from TRBV5-6 and TRBJ1-5; tentative D call: TRBD1 (5 bases). The CDR3 sequence is 13 residues long. Between the trimmed V and J ends, which lost 2 bases and 5 bases, there was a span of 8 bases. Germline-derived CDR1 and CDR2 are SGHDT and YYEEEE. The CDR3 region is CASSLGADQPQHF. The CDR3 nucleotides read TGTGCCAGCAGCTTAGGGGCTGATCAGCCCCAGCATTTT. Full variable domain (rest looked up from reference TRBV5-6 and TRBJ1-5): DAGVTQSPTHLIKTRGQQVTLRCSPKSGHDTVSWYQQALGQGPQFIFQYYEEEERQRGNFPDRFSGHQFPNYSSELNVNALLLGDSALYLCASSLGADQPQHFGDGTRLSIL.

The chain joins TRBV7-9 to TRBJ2-1, with 13 nucleotides matching TRBD2. The CDR3 loop spans 19 amino acids. Germline V gene lookup returns CDR1 SEHNR and CDR2 FQNEAQ (reference sequence). V was pared by 4 bases and J by 4 bases, with 13 bases of the junction left unmatched. DNA of the CDR3: TGTGCCAGCAGCTGGACTAGCGGGAGTTTGTCCCCACCTTACAATGAGCAGTTCTTC. Encoded protein: CASSWTSGSLSPPYNEQFF.

This clone showed up just once. The chain uses TRBV28 and TRBJ1-1, with D unresolved. V was cut by 6 bases and J by 1 base, with 9 bases left in between. This CDR3 comprises 13 residues. CDR1 and CDR2 from the germline V gene are MDHEN and SYDVKM. The CDR3 bases are TGTGCCAGCAGCCCCCAGGAGAACACTGAAGCTTTCTTT. It is translated as CASSPQENTEAFF.

The CDR3, as DNA: TGTGCCAGCAGCTTATCTATCGAGACCCAGTACTTC. Translated, it gives CASSLSIETQYF. The chain carries TRBV7-9 and TRBJ2-5, with no clear D. This CDR3 region has 12 residues. Per germline, CDR1 SEHNR and CDR2 FQNEAQ (reference sequence). V lost 2 bases to trimming and J lost 5 bases, with 6 bases between them.

This clone was counted once. The chain couples TRBV29-1 to TRBJ1-1; 11 bases agree with TRBD1. The germline V gene encodes CDR1 SQVTM and CDR2 ANQGSEA. The CDR3 spans 13 residues. V lost 5 bases and J lost 5; bases outside the gene matches: 4. This CDR3 is CSVMDRGQTEAFF. Written as DNA, the CDR3 is TGCAGCGTTATGGACAGGGGGCAAACTGAAGCTTTCTTT.

The chain joins TRBV24-1 to TRBJ2-7, with unresolved D. V lost 4 bases and J 3 bases, leaving 3 bases between the germline ends. CDR1 is KGHDR and CDR2 is SFDVKD in the germline V gene. The CDR3 has 11 amino acids. CDR3 region: CATSDGYEQYF. CDR3 nucleotide sequence: TGTGCCACCAGTGACGGCTACGAGCAGTACTTC.

V usage is TRBV28 and J usage is TRBJ1-1; D unresolved. Germline V gives CDR1 MDHEN, CDR2 SYDVKM. This CDR3 has 14 amino acids. V was clipped by 2 bases and J by 5 bases, with 12 bases between them. The CDR3 coding sequence is TGTGCCAGCAGTTTAATGGGTGGTCTGACTGAAGCTTTCTTT. It translates to CASSLMGGLTEAFF.

This chain links TRBV7-9 with TRBJ1-4, with TRBD1 as a possible D gene (5 bases). The CDR3 covers 15 residues. Germline V gives CDR1 SEHNR, CDR2 FQNEAQ (reference sequence). V was pared by 0 bases and J by 6 bases, with 11 bases between. CDR3 coding DNA: TGTGCCAGCAGCTTAGCGCAGGGTAGTCATGAAAAACTGTTTTTT. Translation gives CASSLAQGSHEKLFF.

The chain is built from TRBV5-5 and TRBJ2-6; 8 bases agree with TRBD1. The V gene's germline CDR1 is SGHKS and CDR2 YYEKEE (reference sequence). This CDR3 is 19 amino acids long. V was clipped by 4 bases and J by 0 bases; unmatched bases: 12. The CDR3 is CASSPAWGQANSGANVLTF. The CDR3 DNA reads as TGTGCCAGCAGCCCGGCGTGGGGACAGGCGAACTCTGGGGCCAACGTCCTGACTTTC.

The chain combines TRBV6-5 with TRBJ2-1; weak D call: TRBD2 (5 bases). Germline loops: CDR1 MNHEY, CDR2 SVGAGI. Trimming cost V 0 bases and J 7 bases, with 10 bases left between them. The CDR3 consists of 14 residues. The CDR3 is CASSYSTGSNEQFF. As DNA, the CDR3 is TGTGCCAGCAGTTACTCGACGGGGTCTAATGAGCAGTTCTTC.

This chain uses TRBV7-3 with TRBJ2-1; 9 nucleotides line up with TRBD1. The CDR3 runs to 14 residues. Germline assignment: CDR1 SGHTA and CDR2 FQGTGA. Trimming at V came to 5 bases and at J to 9 bases, leaving 8 bases not matched to a gene. CDR3 DNA: TGTGCCAGCAGCGCGGACAGGGGAATCGGTGAGCAGTTCTTC. This translates into CASSADRGIGEQFF.

This clone was picked up a small number of times. The chain couples TRBV12-3 or TRBV12-4 to TRBJ1-1; no clear D. The CDR3 runs to 12 residues. Trimming cost V 10 bases and J 2 bases, with 11 bases left between them. CDR3 sequence reads: CATAPYNTEAFF. Written as DNA, the CDR3 is TGTGCCACCGCACCCTATAACACTGAAGCTTTCTTT.